The rows below give T cell receptor beta chains drawn from one sample of a study of blood T cell repertoires in COVID-19. Generated by immunoSEQ multiplex PCR, the TCRdb table keeps only in-frame clones and is missing some. The table shows about 160,000 clones, with 92% occurring only once. Input material: peripheral blood. The receptors here all came from a man aged 25 to 40 with COVID-19, enrolled during active disease. Each CDR3 is given with its conserved first and last residue. A D gene is named only where the DNA matches it firmly. Size is omitted from some rows. Given values are once, few, many or a class for expanded clones.

abundance	v_gene	d_gene	len	j_gene	CDR3nt	CDR3aa
.	TRBV19	TRBD1	17	TRBJ1-1	TGTGCCAGTAGTATAGGGACAGGGGCCCCCATGAACACTGAAGCTTTCTTT	CASSIGTGAPMNTEAFF
.	TRBV4-2	.	17	TRBJ2-6	TGTGCCAGCAGCCAAGACCCGACAGGTTCTGGGGCCAACGTCCTGACTTTC	CASSQDPTGSGANVLTF
.	TRBV7-9	TRBD2	14	TRBJ2-5	TGTGCCAGCAGCCCCACTAGCGCGCAAGAGACCCAGTACTTC	CASSPTSAQETQYF
.	TRBV29-1	.	10	TRBJ2-3	TGCAGCGTCCTTACAGATACGCAGTATTTT	CSVLTDTQYF
.	TRBV5-4	.	14	TRBJ2-7	TGTGCCAGCAGCTTCCGGGACACCTCCTACGAGCAGTACTTC	CASSFRDTSYEQYF
.	TRBV2	TRBD2	13	TRBJ2-2	TGTGCCAGCACGGGGGGGGCCACCGGGGAGCTGTTTTTT	CASTGGATGELFF
.	TRBV27	.	15	TRBJ1-1	TGTGCCAGCAGTGGAACCGGGGGGGCGCGTACTGAAGCTTTCTTT	CASSGTGGARTEAFF
.	TRBV5-4	TRBD1	14	TRBJ2-1	TGTGCCAGCAGCTTGGACAGGGGGCACGGTGAGCAGTTCTTC	CASSLDRGHGEQFF
.	TRBV7-2	TRBD1	15	TRBJ1-2	TGTGCCAGCAGCTTAGCAGGGGGCGCACCGAGCCCCTACACCTTC	CASSLAGGAPSPYTF
many	TRBV4-1	TRBD2	15	TRBJ2-7	TGCGCCAGCAGCTACCAGCGGGAGACGTCCTACGAGCAGTACTTC	CASSYQRETSYEQYF
.	TRBV3-1/TRBV3-2	TRBD1	15	TRBJ2-2	TGTGCCAGCAGCCTCAGGACAGGGGGGACCGGGGAGCTGTTTTTT	CASSLRTGGTGELFF
.	TRBV19	.	14	TRBJ2-2	TGTGCCAGTAGTGGAGGGACGAACACCGGGGAGCTGTTTTTT	CASSGGTNTGELFF
.	TRBV28	.	15	TRBJ2-1	TGTGCCAGCAGTCCGGGGACAAGAAACTACAATGAGCAGTTCTTC	CASSPGTRNYNEQFF
.	TRBV29-1	.	14	TRBJ2-3	TGCAGCGTTGAATCGTCTAGTGGGTCAGATACGCAGTATTTT	CSVESSSGSDTQYF
.	TRBV27	.	15	TRBJ1-4	TGTGCCAGCAGTCGTCAACAGGGCTTTAATGAAAAACTGTTTTTT	CASSRQQGFNEKLFF
.	TRBV5-4	.	14	TRBJ1-3	TGTGCCAGCAGCTTGGGAGGAGCTGGAAACACCATATATTTT	CASSLGGAGNTIYF
few	TRBV12-5	TRBD2	16	TRBJ2-1	TGTGCTAGTGGTTCGCCCACCGGGGGGGCCTACAATGAGCAGTTCTTC	CASGSPTGGAYNEQFF
few	TRBV27	TRBD1	15	TRBJ2-2	TGTGCCAGCAGAAAGGGACAGGTGAACACCGGGGAGCTGTTTTTT	CASRKGQVNTGELFF
.	TRBV19	.	13	TRBJ2-3	TGTGCCAGTACCAGGGGAAGCACAGATACGCAGTATTTT	CASTRGSTDTQYF
.	TRBV7-9	TRBD2	16	TRBJ2-4	TGTGCCAGCAGCCTCGGGCTAGCGGAAAACAAAAACATTCAGTACTTC	CASSLGLAENKNIQYF
.	TRBV7-2	TRBD2	15	TRBJ2-5	TGTGCCAGCAGTTCAAACCTAGCGGGGGGGGAGACCCAGTACTTC	CASSSNLAGGETQYF
once	TRBV10-3	TRBD1	17	TRBJ2-1	TGTGCCATCAGTGAAGAGCGGGGACAGGGGGCTAATACTGAGCAGTTCTTC	CAISEERGQGANTEQFF
few	TRBV21-1	.	18	TRBJ2-7	TGTGCCAGCAGCAAAGCTCCTGAATTCCGGGACAGGGGTCCGCGGCAGTACTTC	CASSKAPEFRDRGPRQYF
.	TRBV29-1	TRBD2	16	TRBJ2-5	TGCAGCGTTGAAAAACTAGCGGGGCCCTTCCAAGAGACCCAGTACTTC	CSVEKLAGPFQETQYF
few	TRBV20-1	.	14	TRBJ2-7	TGCAGTGCTAGTGGGCCGGGAAACTCCTACGAGCAGTACTTC	CSASGPGNSYEQYF
.	TRBV6-6	TRBD1	14	TRBJ1-1	TGTGCCAGTAAAACCGGGACAGGGCACACTGAAGCTTTCTTT	CASKTGTGHTEAFF
once	TRBV5-1	.	15	TRBJ2-1	TGCGCCAGCAGCTTGGTGGCGGGGGCAGGGAATGAGCAGTTCTTC	CASSLVAGAGNEQFF
.	TRBV19	TRBD2	13	TRBJ2-7	TGTGCCAGCGGGGGCGGGAGGGCAAACGAGCAGTACTTC	CASGGGRANEQYF
.	TRBV30	TRBD2	14	TRBJ2-5	TGTGCCTGGCGTCTGGGACTAGGTTCCGAGACCCAGTACTTC	CAWRLGLGSETQYF
.	TRBV5-1	.	18	TRBJ2-7	TGCGCCAGCAGCTTCGATCCCTACAAGGAGGGGGCCTCCTACGAGCAGTACTTC	CASSFDPYKEGASYEQYF
.	TRBV9	TRBD2	16	TRBJ2-1	TGTGCCAGCAGCCCAACCGGGACTAGCGGATACAATGAGCAGTTCTTC	CASSPTGTSGYNEQFF
once	TRBV18	.	15	TRBJ1-1	TGTGCCAGCTCACCACGGACAGCCCGGAACACTGAAGCTTTCTTT	CASSPRTARNTEAFF
few	TRBV4-3	.	13	TRBJ2-1	TGCGCCAGCAGCCAAGATTTGGCTAGCGCTCAGTTCTTC	CASSQDLASAQFF
.	TRBV29-1	TRBD1	13	TRBJ2-7	TGCAGCGTGGCCGGGACAGGGATGAACGAGCAGTACTTC	CSVAGTGMNEQYF
.	TRBV19	.	15	TRBJ2-7	TGTGCCAGTAGTATTCCGGGGGAGAAAAGCTACGAGCAGTACTTC	CASSIPGEKSYEQYF
.	TRBV19	TRBD1	14	TRBJ2-7	TGTGCCAGTAGTATAGTAGGGGGCAGCAACGAGCAGTACTTC	CASSIVGGSNEQYF
once	TRBV4-2	.	16	TRBJ2-7	TGTGCCAGCAGCCAAGATCTAAGTGGGGGGACCGTCGAGCAGTACTTC	CASSQDLSGGTVEQYF
.	TRBV13	TRBD2	15	TRBJ2-3	TGTGCCAGCAGCTCCGATAGCGGGGGCACAGATACGCAGTATTTT	CASSSDSGGTDTQYF
.	TRBV11-2	.	15	TRBJ2-7	TGTGCCAGCAGCTTAGGTGCGGGGAGCTCCTACGAGCAGTACTTC	CASSLGAGSSYEQYF
few	TRBV28	TRBD1	15	TRBJ1-2	TGTGCCAGCAGACCAGGGACAGGGTCAATCTATGGCTACACCTTC	CASRPGTGSIYGYTF
few	TRBV6-1	.	12	TRBJ2-1	TGTGCCAGCAGTGAAGTTGGAGATGAGCAGTTCTTC	CASSEVGDEQFF
.	TRBV18	.	16	TRBJ2-2	TGTGCCAGCTCACCACTTGACAGTGTCAACACCGGGGAGCTGTTTTTT	CASSPLDSVNTGELFF
.	TRBV6-5	TRBD2	15	TRBJ2-7	TGTGCCAGCAGTTACAATCGGGAGGTGGCCTACGAGCAGTACTTC	CASSYNREVAYEQYF